This passage covers 2 T cell receptor beta chains from one sample sequenced in a study of cytomegalovirus exposure and HLA in healthy donors. PCR involved 60 Vbeta and 13 Jbeta primers. Sequencing used immunoSEQ multiplex PCR; TCRdb keeps in-frame clones, though not all of them. The sample has some 30,000 clones. Sequences were obtained from PBMCs. The origin of the receptors is a man aged 35 to 55 in good health and CMV-seronegative.

A note on this clone: The junction and the germline gene differ at one end; a read error may be behind it. For the CDR3, the DNA is TGTGCCAGCAGCGTAGCGGGACAGAGTAATGAAAAACTGTTTTTT. Amino acid sequence: CASSVAGQSNEKLFF. V is TRBV7-9 and J is TRBJ1-4, with TRBD1 identical over 7 bases. Germline V CDR1 and CDR2: SEHNR, FQNEAQ (reference sequence). This CDR3 is 15 amino acids long.

The chain couples TRBV4-3 to TRBJ2-7; D not certain. This CDR3 spans 14 amino acids. V lost 0 bases and J 5 bases, leaving 11 bases between the germline ends. Germline values: CDR1 LGHNA, CDR2 YSLEER. In DNA, the CDR3 is TGCGCCAGCAGCCAAGACTTTGCCACTAACGAGCAGTACTTC. Its translation is CASSQDFATNEQYF.